The rows below give T cell receptor beta chains drawn from one sample of a study. TCRdb recomputed calls from the 5' RACE reads with MiXCR, one row per CDR3 protein. The data contain tens of thousands of distinct CDR3 sequences, 28% of them singletons. What was sequenced was naive CD4+ T cells sorted from blood. These receptors originate from a female donor with breast cancer. Each CDR3 is given with its conserved first and last residue. Fields, in order: CDR3 protein, J gene, V gene, clone size. Rows give clone size only sometimes, using once, few, many, or a class for an expanded clone.

cdr3_aa: CSARDSRIPYQPQHF
j_call: TRBJ1-5
v_call: TRBV20-1
clone_size: .

cdr3_aa: CASSRDENYGYTF
j_call: TRBJ1-2
v_call: TRBV9
clone_size: medium-sized

cdr3_aa: CSARQSSGGSYNEQFF
j_call: TRBJ2-1
v_call: TRBV20-1
clone_size: .

cdr3_aa: CSALAGQGHRQPQHF
j_call: TRBJ1-5
v_call: TRBV20-1
clone_size: .

cdr3_aa: CASSLQRGDTQYF
j_call: TRBJ2-3
v_call: TRBV3-1
clone_size: .

cdr3_aa: CASSLAATYNEQFF
j_call: TRBJ2-1
v_call: TRBV7-2
clone_size: once

cdr3_aa: CSARAGTGREKLFF
j_call: TRBJ1-4
v_call: TRBV20-1
clone_size: .

cdr3_aa: CASIQTGFSEAFF
j_call: TRBJ1-1
v_call: TRBV7-9
clone_size: .

cdr3_aa: CASSEVNRGDNEQFF
j_call: TRBJ2-1
v_call: TRBV6-1
clone_size: .

cdr3_aa: CASSLDEVSSYGYTF
j_call: TRBJ1-2
v_call: TRBV5-1
clone_size: few

cdr3_aa: CASSQGVNTEAFF
j_call: TRBJ1-1
v_call: TRBV5-1
clone_size: few

cdr3_aa: CASSWTGPNTEAFF
j_call: TRBJ1-1
v_call: TRBV2
clone_size: medium-sized

cdr3_aa: CASSETAQGAGNTIYF
j_call: TRBJ1-3
v_call: TRBV6-1
clone_size: once

cdr3_aa: CSAEGVEDEGNQPQHF
j_call: TRBJ1-5
v_call: TRBV29-1
clone_size: few

cdr3_aa: CASSFNPLGTEAFF
j_call: TRBJ1-1
v_call: TRBV12-3/TRBV12-4
clone_size: few

cdr3_aa: CASSGGQGGVEQYF
j_call: TRBJ2-7
v_call: TRBV10-1
clone_size: .

cdr3_aa: CSAGPGGSSTDTQYF
j_call: TRBJ2-3
v_call: TRBV20-1
clone_size: many

cdr3_aa: CASSLQQESGNTIYF
j_call: TRBJ1-3
v_call: TRBV5-1
clone_size: once

cdr3_aa: CASSYRLAGDEQYF
j_call: TRBJ2-7
v_call: TRBV10-3
clone_size: once

cdr3_aa: CASSLVFNTGELFF
j_call: TRBJ2-2
v_call: TRBV7-6
clone_size: .

cdr3_aa: CASSPNSSGNTIYF
j_call: TRBJ1-3
v_call: TRBV6-1
clone_size: many

cdr3_aa: CASSLRQSMTEAFF
j_call: TRBJ1-1
v_call: TRBV12-3/TRBV12-4
clone_size: .

cdr3_aa: CASSPLGDEQFF
j_call: TRBJ2-1
v_call: TRBV18
clone_size: few

cdr3_aa: CASSMVGGQPQHF
j_call: TRBJ1-5
v_call: TRBV19
clone_size: .

cdr3_aa: CASSLGGGTGNTIYF
j_call: TRBJ1-3
v_call: TRBV7-8
clone_size: .

cdr3_aa: CSARDVRAPYSNQPQHF
j_call: TRBJ1-5
v_call: TRBV20-1
clone_size: few

cdr3_aa: CASSGEGGALLEEQYF
j_call: TRBJ2-7
v_call: TRBV5-1
clone_size: .

cdr3_aa: CASSRRETQYF
j_call: TRBJ2-5
v_call: TRBV12-3/TRBV12-4
clone_size: .

cdr3_aa: CSATDGGTVLHSNQPQHF
j_call: TRBJ1-5
v_call: TRBV20-1
clone_size: .